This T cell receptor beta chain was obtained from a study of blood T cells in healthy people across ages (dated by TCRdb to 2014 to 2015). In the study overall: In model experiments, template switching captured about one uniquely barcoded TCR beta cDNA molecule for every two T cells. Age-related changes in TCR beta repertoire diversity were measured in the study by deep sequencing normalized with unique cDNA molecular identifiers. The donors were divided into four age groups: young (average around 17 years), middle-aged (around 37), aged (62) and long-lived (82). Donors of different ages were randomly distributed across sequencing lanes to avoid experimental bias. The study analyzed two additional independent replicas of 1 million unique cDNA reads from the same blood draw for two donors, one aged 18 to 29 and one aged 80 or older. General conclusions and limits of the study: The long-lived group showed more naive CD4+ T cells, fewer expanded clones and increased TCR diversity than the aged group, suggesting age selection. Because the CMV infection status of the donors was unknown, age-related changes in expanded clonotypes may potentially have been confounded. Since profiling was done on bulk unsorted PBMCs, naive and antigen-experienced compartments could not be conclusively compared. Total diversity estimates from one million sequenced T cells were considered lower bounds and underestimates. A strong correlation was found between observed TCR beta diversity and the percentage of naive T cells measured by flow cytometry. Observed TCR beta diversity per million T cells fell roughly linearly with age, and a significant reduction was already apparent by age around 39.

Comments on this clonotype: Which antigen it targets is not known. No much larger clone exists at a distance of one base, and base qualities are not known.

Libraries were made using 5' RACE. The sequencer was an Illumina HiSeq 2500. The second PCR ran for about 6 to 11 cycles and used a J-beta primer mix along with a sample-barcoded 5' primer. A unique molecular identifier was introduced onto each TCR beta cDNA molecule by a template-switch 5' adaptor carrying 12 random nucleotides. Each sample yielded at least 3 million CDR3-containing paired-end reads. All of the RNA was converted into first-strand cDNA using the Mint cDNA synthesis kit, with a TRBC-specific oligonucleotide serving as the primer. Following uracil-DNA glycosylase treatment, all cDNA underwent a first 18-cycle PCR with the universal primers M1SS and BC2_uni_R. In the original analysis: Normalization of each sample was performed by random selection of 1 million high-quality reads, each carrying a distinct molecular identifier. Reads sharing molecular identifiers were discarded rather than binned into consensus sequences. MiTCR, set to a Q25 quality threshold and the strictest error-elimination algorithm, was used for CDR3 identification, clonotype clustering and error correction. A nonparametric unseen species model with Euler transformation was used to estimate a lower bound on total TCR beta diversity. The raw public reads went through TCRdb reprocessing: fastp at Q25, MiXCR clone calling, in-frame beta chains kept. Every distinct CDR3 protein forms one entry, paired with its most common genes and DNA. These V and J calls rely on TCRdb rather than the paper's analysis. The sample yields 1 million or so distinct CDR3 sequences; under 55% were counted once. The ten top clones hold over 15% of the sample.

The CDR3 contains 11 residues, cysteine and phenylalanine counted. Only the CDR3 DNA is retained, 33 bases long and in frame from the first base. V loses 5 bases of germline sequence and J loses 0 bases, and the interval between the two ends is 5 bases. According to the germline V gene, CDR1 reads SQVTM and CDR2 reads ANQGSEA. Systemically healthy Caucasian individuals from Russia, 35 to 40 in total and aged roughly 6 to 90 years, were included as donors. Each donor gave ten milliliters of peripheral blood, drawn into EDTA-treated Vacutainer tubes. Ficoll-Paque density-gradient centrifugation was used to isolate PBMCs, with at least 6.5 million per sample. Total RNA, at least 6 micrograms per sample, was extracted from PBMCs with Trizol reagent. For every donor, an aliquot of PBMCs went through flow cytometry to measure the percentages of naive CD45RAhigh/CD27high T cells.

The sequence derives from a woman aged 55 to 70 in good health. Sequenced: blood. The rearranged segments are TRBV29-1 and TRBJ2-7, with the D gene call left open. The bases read TGCAGCGTTTTCGTCTCCTACGAGCAGTACTTC. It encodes CSVFVSYEQYF.